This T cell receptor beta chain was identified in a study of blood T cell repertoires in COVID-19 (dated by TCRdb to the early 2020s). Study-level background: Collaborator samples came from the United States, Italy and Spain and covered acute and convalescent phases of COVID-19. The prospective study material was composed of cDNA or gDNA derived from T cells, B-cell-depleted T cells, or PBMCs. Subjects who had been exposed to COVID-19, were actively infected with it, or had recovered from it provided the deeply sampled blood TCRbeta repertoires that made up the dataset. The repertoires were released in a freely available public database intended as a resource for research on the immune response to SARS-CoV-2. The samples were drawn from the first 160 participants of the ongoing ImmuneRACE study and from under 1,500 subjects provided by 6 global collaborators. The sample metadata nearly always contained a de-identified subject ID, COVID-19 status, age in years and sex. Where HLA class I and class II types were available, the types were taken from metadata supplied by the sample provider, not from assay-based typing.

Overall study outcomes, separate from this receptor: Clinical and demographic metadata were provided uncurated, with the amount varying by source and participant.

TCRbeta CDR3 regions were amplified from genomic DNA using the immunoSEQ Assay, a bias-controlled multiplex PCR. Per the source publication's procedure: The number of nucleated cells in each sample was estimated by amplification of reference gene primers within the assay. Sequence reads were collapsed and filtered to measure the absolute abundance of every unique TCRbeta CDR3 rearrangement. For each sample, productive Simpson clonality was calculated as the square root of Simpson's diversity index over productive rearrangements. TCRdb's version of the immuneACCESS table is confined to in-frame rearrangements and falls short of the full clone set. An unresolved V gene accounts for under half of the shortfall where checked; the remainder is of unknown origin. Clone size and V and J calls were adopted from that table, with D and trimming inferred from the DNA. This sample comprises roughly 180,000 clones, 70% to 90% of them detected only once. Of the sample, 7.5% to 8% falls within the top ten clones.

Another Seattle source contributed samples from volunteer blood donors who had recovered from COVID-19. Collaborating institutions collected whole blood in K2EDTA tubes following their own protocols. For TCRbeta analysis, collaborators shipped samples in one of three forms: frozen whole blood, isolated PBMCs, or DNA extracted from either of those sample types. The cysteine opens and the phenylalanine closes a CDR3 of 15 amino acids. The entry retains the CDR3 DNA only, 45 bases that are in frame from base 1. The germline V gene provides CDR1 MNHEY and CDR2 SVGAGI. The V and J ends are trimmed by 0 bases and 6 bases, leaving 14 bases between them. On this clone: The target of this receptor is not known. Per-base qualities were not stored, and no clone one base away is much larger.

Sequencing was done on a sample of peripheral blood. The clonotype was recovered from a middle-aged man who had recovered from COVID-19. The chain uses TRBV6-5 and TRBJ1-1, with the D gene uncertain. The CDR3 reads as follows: CASSYSGLRNAEAFF. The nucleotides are TGTGCCAGCAGTTACTCCGGACTCCGCAATGCTGAAGCTTTCTTT.